A selection of T cell receptor beta chains follows, all from one sample in a study of blood T cell repertoires in COVID-19. The data were produced by immunoSEQ multiplex PCR, yet TCRdb's version contains in-frame clones alone and is incomplete. Altogether some 21,000 clones are present, 83% being singletons, with the ten largest covering roughly 6.3%. The sequencing input was peripheral blood. These receptors were collected from a human donor in a cohort sampled during active COVID-19. Each CDR3 is given with its conserved first and last residue. A D gene is named only where the DNA matches it firmly. Clone size appears in some rows only: once, few, many, or a class for an expanded clone.

J gene: TRBJ1-2; clone size: -; V gene: TRBV11-2; D gene: -; CDR3 DNA: TGTGCCAGCAGCTTAGATGTGCGGGTCCCGACCTTC; CDR3 protein: CASSLDVRVPTF
J gene: TRBJ1-1; clone size: -; V gene: TRBV19; D gene: -; CDR3 DNA: TGTGCCAGTAGGCAGACAGGCAACACTGAAGCTTTCTTT; CDR3 protein: CASRQTGNTEAFF
J gene: TRBJ1-1; clone size: -; V gene: TRBV2; D gene: -; CDR3 DNA: TGTGCCAGCTTTGGGAGGGGAGCTGAAGCTTTCTTT; CDR3 protein: CASFGRGAEAFF
J gene: TRBJ1-1; clone size: -; V gene: TRBV29-1; D gene: -; CDR3 DNA: TGCAGCGTTGCCCCAGGCTTATATGAAGCTTTCTTT; CDR3 protein: CSVAPGLYEAFF
J gene: TRBJ1-6; clone size: -; V gene: TRBV19; D gene: -; CDR3 DNA: TGTGCCAGTAGTATACGGGGTCTGGATTCACCCCTCCACTTT; CDR3 protein: CASSIRGLDSPLHF
J gene: TRBJ1-1; clone size: -; V gene: TRBV5-8; D gene: -; CDR3 DNA: TGTGCCAGCAGCTCGTGGACAAGGGAAGCTTTCTTT; CDR3 protein: CASSSWTREAFF
J gene: TRBJ1-1; clone size: -; V gene: TRBV11-3; D gene: -; CDR3 DNA: TGTGCCAGCAGACTCCAGGGGCTGAACACTGAAGCTTTCTTT; CDR3 protein: CASRLQGLNTEAFF
J gene: TRBJ1-2; clone size: -; V gene: TRBV7-9; D gene: -; CDR3 DNA: TGTGCCAGCAGCTCGGGGAGTGGAGTGGGCTATGGCTACACCTTC; CDR3 protein: CASSSGSGVGYGYTF
J gene: TRBJ1-5; clone size: -; V gene: TRBV30; D gene: -; CDR3 DNA: TGTGCCTGGAGTGTCTTCAGCAATCAGCCCCAGCATTTT; CDR3 protein: CAWSVFSNQPQHF
J gene: TRBJ1-5; clone size: -; V gene: TRBV12-5; D gene: -; CDR3 DNA: TGTGCTAGTGGTTTGGGGGGCAAACAGCCCCAGCATTTT; CDR3 protein: CASGLGGKQPQHF
J gene: TRBJ1-6; clone size: -; V gene: TRBV5-6; D gene: -; CDR3 DNA: TGTGCCAGCAGCTGGGGGGGCTCCTATAATTCACCCCTCCACTTT; CDR3 protein: CASSWGGSYNSPLHF
J gene: TRBJ1-2; clone size: -; V gene: TRBV19; D gene: -; CDR3 DNA: TGTGCCAGTAGTATAATCAGGGAGGGCTATGGCTACACCTTC; CDR3 protein: CASSIIREGYGYTF
J gene: TRBJ1-1; clone size: -; V gene: TRBV12-5; D gene: -; CDR3 DNA: TGTGCTAGTGGTTTGGGAACGGTGAACACTGAAGCTTTCTTT; CDR3 protein: CASGLGTVNTEAFF
J gene: TRBJ1-2; clone size: -; V gene: TRBV14; D gene: TRBD1; CDR3 DNA: TGTGTCAGCAGCCAAGTTGGGACAGAACTACGCTATGGCTACACCTTC; CDR3 protein: CVSSQVGTELRYGYTF
J gene: TRBJ2-1; clone size: once; V gene: TRBV10-3; D gene: TRBD1; CDR3 DNA: TGTGCCATCACACCGGGACAGGGGGCAGAAAATGAGCAGTTCTTC; CDR3 protein: CAITPGQGAENEQFF
J gene: TRBJ1-5; clone size: -; V gene: TRBV27; D gene: TRBD1; CDR3 DNA: TGTGCCAGCAGTGCGGGACAGGGGTATCAGCCCCAGCATTTT; CDR3 protein: CASSAGQGYQPQHF
J gene: TRBJ2-7; clone size: -; V gene: TRBV3-1/TRBV3-2; D gene: TRBD1; CDR3 DNA: TGTGCCAGCAGCCGAGAGACAGGGATCAACGAGCAGTACTTC; CDR3 protein: CASSRETGINEQYF
J gene: TRBJ2-5; clone size: -; V gene: TRBV30; D gene: -; CDR3 DNA: TGTGCCTGGAGTCCGTTGGGCGCGGGTTGGTACCAAGAGACCCAGTACTTC; CDR3 protein: CAWSPLGAGWYQETQYF
J gene: TRBJ1-3; clone size: few; V gene: TRBV6-6; D gene: TRBD1; CDR3 DNA: TGTGCCAGCAGTTACATCGCAGGGGGCTCTGGAAACACCATATATTTT; CDR3 protein: CASSYIAGGSGNTIYF
J gene: TRBJ1-3; clone size: -; V gene: TRBV25-1; D gene: TRBD1; CDR3 DNA: TGTGCCAGCAGGGGACAGGGCACTCTATCTGGAAACACCATATATTTT; CDR3 protein: CASRGQGTLSGNTIYF
J gene: TRBJ2-1; clone size: -; V gene: TRBV4-3; D gene: TRBD1; CDR3 DNA: TGCGCCAGCAGCCAAGAAACCCTAGAGGGGGCCGCCTACAATGAGCAGTTCTTC; CDR3 protein: CASSQETLEGAAYNEQFF
J gene: TRBJ2-6; clone size: -; V gene: TRBV5-1; D gene: -; CDR3 DNA: TGCGCCAGCAGCTTGGAGGGAGGTAGCCCCTCTGGGGCCAACGTCCTGACTTTC; CDR3 protein: CASSLEGGSPSGANVLTF
J gene: TRBJ2-1; clone size: -; V gene: TRBV7-3; D gene: -; CDR3 DNA: TGTGCCAGCAGCTTATCGCCCCATCCTAACAATGAGCAGTTCTTC; CDR3 protein: CASSLSPHPNNEQFF
J gene: TRBJ2-1; clone size: -; V gene: TRBV19; D gene: TRBD2; CDR3 DNA: TGTGCCAGTAGTATAGTTAGCGGGGGGGCCGGTGAGCAGTTCTTC; CDR3 protein: CASSIVSGGAGEQFF
J gene: TRBJ2-1; clone size: -; V gene: TRBV2; D gene: TRBD2; CDR3 DNA: TGTGCCAGCCTCCTAGCGGGGGGGAATGAGCAGTTCTTC; CDR3 protein: CASLLAGGNEQFF
J gene: TRBJ2-2; clone size: -; V gene: TRBV7-6; D gene: -; CDR3 DNA: TGTGCCAGCAGCTACGTGGGCAGAGCGAACACCGGGGAGCTGTTTTTT; CDR3 protein: CASSYVGRANTGELFF
J gene: TRBJ1-3; clone size: -; V gene: TRBV5-1; D gene: TRBD1; CDR3 DNA: TGCGCCAGCTCAAGACAGGGGTCCCCTGGAAACACCATATATTTT; CDR3 protein: CASSRQGSPGNTIYF
J gene: TRBJ1-5; clone size: -; V gene: TRBV3-1/TRBV3-2; D gene: -; CDR3 DNA: TGTGCCAGCAGCCCCCGAGGGGGAGGCAATCAGCCCCAGCATTTT; CDR3 protein: CASSPRGGGNQPQHF
J gene: TRBJ1-4; clone size: -; V gene: TRBV6-5; D gene: TRBD1; CDR3 DNA: TGTGCCAGCAGTTCTTCAGGGGGGAGGAATGAAAAACTGTTTTTT; CDR3 protein: CASSSSGGRNEKLFF
J gene: TRBJ1-5; clone size: -; V gene: TRBV7-8; D gene: -; CDR3 DNA: TGTGCCAGCAGCCAACGCAGGGCCGATCAGCCCCAGCATTTT; CDR3 protein: CASSQRRADQPQHF
J gene: TRBJ1-1; clone size: -; V gene: TRBV21-1; D gene: -; CDR3 DNA: TGTGCCAGCAGTCCCGTCCGCCCTCCCGGTCCTGTGAACACTGAAGCTTTCTTT; CDR3 protein: CASSPVRPPGPVNTEAFF
J gene: TRBJ1-5; clone size: -; V gene: TRBV7-2; D gene: -; CDR3 DNA: TGTGCCAGCAGCTCCCAGTCCAATCAGCCCCAGCATTTT; CDR3 protein: CASSSQSNQPQHF